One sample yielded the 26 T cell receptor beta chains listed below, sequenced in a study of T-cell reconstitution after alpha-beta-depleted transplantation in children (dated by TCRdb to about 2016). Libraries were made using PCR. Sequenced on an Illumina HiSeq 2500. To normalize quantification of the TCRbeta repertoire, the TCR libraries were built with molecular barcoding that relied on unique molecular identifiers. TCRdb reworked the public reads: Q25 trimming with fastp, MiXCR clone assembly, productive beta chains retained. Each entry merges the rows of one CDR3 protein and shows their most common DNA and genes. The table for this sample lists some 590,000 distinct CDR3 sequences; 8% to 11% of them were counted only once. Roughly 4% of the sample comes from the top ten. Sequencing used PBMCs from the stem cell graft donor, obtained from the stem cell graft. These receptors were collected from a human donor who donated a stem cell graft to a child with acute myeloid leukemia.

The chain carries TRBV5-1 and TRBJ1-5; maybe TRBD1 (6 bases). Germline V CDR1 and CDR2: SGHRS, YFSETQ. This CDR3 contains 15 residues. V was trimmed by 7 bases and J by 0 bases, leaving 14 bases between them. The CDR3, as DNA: TGCGCCAGCTCGGTGACAGGCGATAGCAATCAGCCCCAGCATTTT. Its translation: CASSVTGDSNQPQHF.

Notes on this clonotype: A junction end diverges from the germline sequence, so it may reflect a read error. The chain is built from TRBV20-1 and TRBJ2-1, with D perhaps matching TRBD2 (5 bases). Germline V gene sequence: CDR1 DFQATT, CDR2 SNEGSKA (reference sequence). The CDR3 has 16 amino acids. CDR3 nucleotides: TGCTGTGCTAACCCAGCCTTAGCGCGAGAATACAATGAGCAGTTCTTC. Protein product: CCANPALAREYNEQFF.

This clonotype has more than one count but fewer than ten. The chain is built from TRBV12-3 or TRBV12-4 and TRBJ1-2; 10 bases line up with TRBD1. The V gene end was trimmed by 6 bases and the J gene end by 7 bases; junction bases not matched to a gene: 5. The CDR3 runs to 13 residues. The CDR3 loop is CASSRQGASGYTF. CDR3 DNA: TGTGCCAGCAGCCGACAGGGGGCGAGTGGCTACACCTTC.

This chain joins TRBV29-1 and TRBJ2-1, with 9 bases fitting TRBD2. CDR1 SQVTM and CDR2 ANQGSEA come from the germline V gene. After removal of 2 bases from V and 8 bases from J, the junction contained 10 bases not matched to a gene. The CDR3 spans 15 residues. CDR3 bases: TGCAGCGTTGAATCGGGGAGCGGGAGGAGGGATGAGCAGTTCTTC. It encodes CSVESGSGRRDEQFF.

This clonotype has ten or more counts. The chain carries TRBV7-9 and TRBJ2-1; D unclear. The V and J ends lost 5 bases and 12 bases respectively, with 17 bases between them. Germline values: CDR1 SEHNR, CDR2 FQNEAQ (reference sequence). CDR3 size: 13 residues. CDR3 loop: CASSREPPYGQFF. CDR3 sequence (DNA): TGTGCCAGCAGCCGAGAGCCCCCATATGGGCAGTTCTTC.

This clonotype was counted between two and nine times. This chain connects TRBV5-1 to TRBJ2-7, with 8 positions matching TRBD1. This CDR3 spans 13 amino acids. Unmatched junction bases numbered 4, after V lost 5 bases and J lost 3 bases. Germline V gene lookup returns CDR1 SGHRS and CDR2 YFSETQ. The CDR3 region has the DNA TGCGCCAGCAGGCGCGGACAGGGCTACGAGCAGTACTTC. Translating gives CASRRGQGYEQYF.

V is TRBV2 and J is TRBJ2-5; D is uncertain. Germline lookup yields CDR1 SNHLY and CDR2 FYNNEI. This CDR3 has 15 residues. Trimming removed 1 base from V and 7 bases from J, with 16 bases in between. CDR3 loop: CASSEELVGSGTQYF. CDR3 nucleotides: TGTGCCAGCAGTGAAGAATTGGTAGGGTCGGGGACCCAGTACTTC.

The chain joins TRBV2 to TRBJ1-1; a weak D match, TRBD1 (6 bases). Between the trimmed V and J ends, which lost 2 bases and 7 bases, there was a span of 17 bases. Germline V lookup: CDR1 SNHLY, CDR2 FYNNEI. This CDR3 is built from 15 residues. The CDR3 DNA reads TGTGCCAGCAGTGAAACCGGTACAGTGACAGGTGAAGCTTTCTTT. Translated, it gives CASSETGTVTGEAFF. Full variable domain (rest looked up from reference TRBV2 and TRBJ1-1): EPEVTQTPSHQVTQMGQEVILRCVPISNHLYFYWYRQILGQKVEFLVSFYNNEISEKSEIFDDQFSVERPDGSNFTLKIRSTKLEDSAMYFCASSETGTVTGEAFFGQGTRLTVV.

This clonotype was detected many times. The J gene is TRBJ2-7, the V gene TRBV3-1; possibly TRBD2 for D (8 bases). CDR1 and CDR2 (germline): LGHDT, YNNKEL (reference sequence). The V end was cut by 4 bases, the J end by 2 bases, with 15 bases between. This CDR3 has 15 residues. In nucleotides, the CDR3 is TGTGCCAGCAGCCCACATAGCGGGACAGCCTACGAGCAGTACTTC. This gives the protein CASSPHSGTAYEQYF.

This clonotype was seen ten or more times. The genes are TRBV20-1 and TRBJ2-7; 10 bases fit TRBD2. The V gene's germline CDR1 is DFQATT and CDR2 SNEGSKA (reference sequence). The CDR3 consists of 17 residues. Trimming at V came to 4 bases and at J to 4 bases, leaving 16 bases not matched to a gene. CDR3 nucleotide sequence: TGCAGTGCTAAACACCTGATGTCTCTAGCGGGAGAATACGAGCAGTACTTC. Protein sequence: CSAKHLMSLAGEYEQYF.

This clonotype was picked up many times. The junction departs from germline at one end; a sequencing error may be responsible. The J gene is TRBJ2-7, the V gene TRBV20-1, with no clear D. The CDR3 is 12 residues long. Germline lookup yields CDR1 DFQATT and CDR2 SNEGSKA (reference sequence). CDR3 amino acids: CSGKNTPYEQYF. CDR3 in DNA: TGTAGTGGCAAGAATACGCCTTACGAGCAGTACTTC.

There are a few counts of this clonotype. CDR3 coding DNA: TGTGCCACCAGCAGAACCGGGGGGTCAGCCTCTGGGGCCAACGTCCTGACTTTC. This translates into CATSRTGGSASGANVLTF. The chain joins TRBV15 to TRBJ2-6; TRBD2 matches at 7 bases. The CDR3 extends over 18 amino acids. V gave up 2 bases and J gave up 0 bases; unmatched junction bases: 7. The V gene's germline CDR1 is LNHNV and CDR2 YYDKDF (reference sequence).

CDR3 sequence (DNA): TGTGCCAGCAAACTAGCGGTCCAAGAGACCCAGTACTTC. It codes for CASKLAVQETQYF. The chain carries TRBV6-1 and TRBJ2-5; 8 positions agree with TRBD2. V lost 7 bases and J lost 1; bases outside the gene matches: 2. CDR1 and CDR2 from the germline V gene are MNHNS and SASEGT. CDR3 size: 13 residues.

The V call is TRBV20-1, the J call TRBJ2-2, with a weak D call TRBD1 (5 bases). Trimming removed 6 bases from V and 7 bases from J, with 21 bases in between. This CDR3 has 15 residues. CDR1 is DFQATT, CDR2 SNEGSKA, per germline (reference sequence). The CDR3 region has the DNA TGCAGTGCCGCAGGGCCAACCGCGAGAGACGGGGAGCTGTTTTTT. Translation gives CSAAGPTARDGELFF.

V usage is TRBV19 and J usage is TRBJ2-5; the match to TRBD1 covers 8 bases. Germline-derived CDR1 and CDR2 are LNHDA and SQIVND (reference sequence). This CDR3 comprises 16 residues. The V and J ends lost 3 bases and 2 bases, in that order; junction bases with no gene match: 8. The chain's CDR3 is CASSIRTGTDQETQYF. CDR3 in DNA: TGTGCCAGTAGTATCCGGACAGGGACCGATCAAGAGACCCAGTACTTC.

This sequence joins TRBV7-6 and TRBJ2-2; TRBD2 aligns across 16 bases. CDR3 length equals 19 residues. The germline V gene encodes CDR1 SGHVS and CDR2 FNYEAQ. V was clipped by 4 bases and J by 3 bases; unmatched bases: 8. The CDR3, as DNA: TGTGCCAGCAGCTCGATCGGGACTAGCGGGAGGGCCTACACCGGGGAGCTGTTTTTT. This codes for CASSSIGTSGRAYTGELFF.

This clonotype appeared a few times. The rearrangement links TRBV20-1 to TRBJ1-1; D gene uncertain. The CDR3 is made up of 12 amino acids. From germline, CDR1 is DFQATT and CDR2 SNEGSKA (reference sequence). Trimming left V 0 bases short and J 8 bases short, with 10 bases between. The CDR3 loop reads CSARDVGPEAFF. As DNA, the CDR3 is TGCAGTGCTAGAGATGTCGGCCCCGAAGCTTTCTTT.

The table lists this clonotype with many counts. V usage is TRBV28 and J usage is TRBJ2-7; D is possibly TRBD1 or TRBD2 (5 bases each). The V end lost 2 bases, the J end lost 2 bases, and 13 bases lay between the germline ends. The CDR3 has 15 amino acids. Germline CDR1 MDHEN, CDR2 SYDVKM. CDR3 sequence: CASSLEGKKTYEQYF. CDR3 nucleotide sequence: TGTGCCAGCAGTTTAGAGGGGAAAAAGACCTACGAGCAGTACTTC.

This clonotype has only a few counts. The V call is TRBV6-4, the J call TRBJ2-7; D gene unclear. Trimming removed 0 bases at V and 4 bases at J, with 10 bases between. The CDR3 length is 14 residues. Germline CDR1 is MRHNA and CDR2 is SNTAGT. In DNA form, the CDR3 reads TGTGCCAGCAGTGACTCGATCGTGGGGTACGAGCAGTACTTC. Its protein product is CASSDSIVGYEQYF.

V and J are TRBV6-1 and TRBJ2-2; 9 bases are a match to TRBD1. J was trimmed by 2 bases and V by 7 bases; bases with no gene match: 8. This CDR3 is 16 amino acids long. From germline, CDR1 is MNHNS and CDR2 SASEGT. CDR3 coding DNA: TGTGCCAGCACCAGATCGACAGGGGGAAACACCGGGGAGCTGTTTTTT. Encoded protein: CASTRSTGGNTGELFF.

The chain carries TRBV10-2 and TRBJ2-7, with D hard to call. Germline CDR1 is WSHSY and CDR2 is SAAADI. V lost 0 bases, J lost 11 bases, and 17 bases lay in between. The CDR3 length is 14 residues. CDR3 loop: CASSESTDSSYKYF. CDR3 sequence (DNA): TGCGCCAGCAGTGAGTCTACCGACTCCTCGTATAAGTACTTC.

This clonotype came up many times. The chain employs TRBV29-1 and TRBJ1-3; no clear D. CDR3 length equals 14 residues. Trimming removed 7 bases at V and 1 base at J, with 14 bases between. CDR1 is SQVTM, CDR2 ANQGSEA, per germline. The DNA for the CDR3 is TGCAGCGCCGACGGTCAAGGTTCTGGAAACACCATATATTTT. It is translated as CSADGQGSGNTIYF.

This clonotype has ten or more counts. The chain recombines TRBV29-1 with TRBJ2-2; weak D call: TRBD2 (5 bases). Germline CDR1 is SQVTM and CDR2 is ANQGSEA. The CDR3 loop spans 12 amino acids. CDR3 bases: TGCCTAGGAGCGGAGAACACCGGGGAGCTGTTTTTT. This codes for CLGAENTGELFF.

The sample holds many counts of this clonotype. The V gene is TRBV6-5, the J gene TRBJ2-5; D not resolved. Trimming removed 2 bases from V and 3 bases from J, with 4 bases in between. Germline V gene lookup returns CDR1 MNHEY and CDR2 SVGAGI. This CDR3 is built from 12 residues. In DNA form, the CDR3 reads TGTGCCAGCAGTTACCCCGAAGAGACCCAGTACTTC. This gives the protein CASSYPEETQYF.

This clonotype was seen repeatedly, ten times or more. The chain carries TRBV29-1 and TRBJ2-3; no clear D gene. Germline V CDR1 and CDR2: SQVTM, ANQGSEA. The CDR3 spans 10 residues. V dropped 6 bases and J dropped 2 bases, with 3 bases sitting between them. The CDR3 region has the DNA TGCAGCGTCCCCACAGATACGCAGTATTTT. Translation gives CSVPTDTQYF.

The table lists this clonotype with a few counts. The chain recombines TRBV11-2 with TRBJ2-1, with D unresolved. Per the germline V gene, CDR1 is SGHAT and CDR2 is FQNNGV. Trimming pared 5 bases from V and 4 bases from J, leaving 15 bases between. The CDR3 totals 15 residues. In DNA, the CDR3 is TGTGCCAGCAGCCTCCCGGGCCTCTCGTACAATGAGCAGTTCTTC. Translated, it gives CASSLPGLSYNEQFF.